This paragraph covers one T cell receptor beta chain sequence. Its antigen remains unknown. Library preparation for TCR beta used quantitative 5'-RACE with molecular barcodes. MiXCR, applied by TCRdb to the 5' RACE reads, yields one record per CDR3 protein. The table records around 300,000 distinct CDR3 sequences, under 25% of them present only once. The data were obtained in a study of CD8 T cells in ankylosing spondylitis. Findings and caveats of the study: Reactive arthritis synovial fluid and blood previously showed some of these motif variants. Several highly homologous variants formed a TCR beta motif that appeared characteristic of ankylosing spondylitis blood. As for the disease-linked clones, they showed a CD8+ phenotype and occurred at relatively low frequencies in peripheral blood.

Trimming cost V 4 bases and J 6 bases; bases outside gene matches: 7. The CDR3 is 14 residues long. Germline V gene sequence: CDR1 KGHSH, CDR2 LQKENI. Sequencing used blood, either unsorted or a sorted T cell fraction (not recorded which). This TCR derives from a female donor with ankylosing spondylitis or in good health (not recorded which). The chain recombines TRBV18 with TRBJ2-7, with 9 bases identical to TRBD2. CDR3 amino acids: CASSRLAALAEQYF. For the CDR3, the DNA is TGTGCCAGCTCACGACTAGCGGCCCTCGCCGAGCAGTACTTC.